A selection of T cell receptor beta chains follows, all from one sample in a study of blood T cell repertoires in COVID-19. The data were produced by immunoSEQ multiplex PCR, yet TCRdb's version contains in-frame clones alone and is incomplete. This sample carries approximately 200,000 clones, 75% to 90% of them seen once, and the ten largest clones take less than 3%. The sequenced material came from peripheral blood. These receptors were collected from a man aged 25-40 years with COVID-19, enrolled during active disease. The CDR3 runs from the conserved cysteine through the conserved F or W. Fields, in order: D gene, clone size, V gene, J gene, CDR3 protein, CDR3 DNA. The D gene is left open where the match is weak. The size entry is marked missing in some rows and otherwise reads once, few, many or a size class.

TRBD1	.	TRBV28	TRBJ2-7	CASSDRQGNYEQYF	TGTGCCAGCTCCGACCGACAGGGGAACTACGAGCAGTACTTC
.	.	TRBV19	TRBJ2-1	CASRAVGTNEQFF	TGTGCCAGTAGGGCTGTCGGGACTAATGAGCAGTTCTTC
TRBD2	once	TRBV5-1	TRBJ2-2	CASSATSGYGELFF	TGCGCCAGCAGCGCGACTAGCGGGTACGGGGAGCTGTTTTTT
TRBD2	.	TRBV6-5	TRBJ2-7	CASSYNPLAGGYEQYF	TGTGCCAGCAGTTATAACCCCCTAGCGGGAGGGTACGAGCAGTACTTC
.	.	TRBV7-3	TRBJ1-1	CASSIHRDLNTEAFF	TGTGCCAGCAGCATTCACAGGGATTTGAACACTGAAGCTTTCTTT
TRBD1	few	TRBV6-5	TRBJ2-7	CASSPDRGVEQYF	TGTGCCAGCAGCCCGGACAGGGGGGTCGAGCAGTACTTC
TRBD2	.	TRBV3-1/TRBV3-2	TRBJ2-7	CASSQLIAGGLDKEQYF	TGTGCCAGCAGCCAACTGATAGCGGGAGGGCTCGACAAAGAGCAGTACTTC
.	few	TRBV19	TRBJ1-2	CASSIIGGTVYAYTF	TGTGCCAGTAGTATAATAGGGGGAACAGTGTATGCCTACACCTTC
.	.	TRBV9	TRBJ1-2	CASSVSGGVLGYGYTF	TGTGCCAGCAGCGTTTCGGGGGGGGTTTTAGGATATGGCTACACCTTC
TRBD2	.	TRBV28	TRBJ2-7	CASSGLAVASYEQYF	TGTGCCAGCAGCGGACTAGCGGTAGCCTCCTACGAGCAGTACTTC
TRBD2	.	TRBV28	TRBJ2-3	CASTVLAGITDTQYF	TGTGCCAGCACTGTATTAGCGGGGATCACAGATACGCAGTATTTT
TRBD2	.	TRBV7-9	TRBJ2-1	CASSLARLAESYNEQFF	TGTGCCAGCAGCTTAGCGAGACTAGCGGAGAGCTACAATGAGCAGTTCTTC
.	.	TRBV18	TRBJ1-4	CASSPQRANEKLFF	TGTGCCAGCTCACCACAAAGAGCTAATGAAAAACTGTTTTTT
.	.	TRBV2	TRBJ2-2	CASSDQGNTGELFF	TGTGCCAGCAGTGATCAGGGTAACACCGGGGAGCTGTTTTTT
.	.	TRBV15	TRBJ1-1	CATSRGSLREAFF	TGTGCCACCAGCAGAGGGTCCTTGAGGGAAGCTTTCTTT
.	.	TRBV7-3	TRBJ1-1	CASSLISGTEAFF	TGTGCCAGCAGCTTAATATCAGGGACTGAAGCTTTCTTT